This record concerns one T cell receptor (beta chain) sequence. What it recognizes is unknown. Trimming took off 4 bases at V and 0 bases at J, with 6 bases between the two ends. The CDR3 covers 13 residues. Healthy Caucasian donors formed the entire cohort. This record belongs to a study of identical twins. Overall study findings and caveats: For zero-insertion analyses, partial confounding could come from invariant MAIT and iNKT cells. Insertion counts were lower in abundant cord blood beta clonotypes, a trend that memory repertoires did not show.

A template switching step contributed a universal primer site, while unique molecular identifiers were present in the cDNA. Each CDR3 protein gets one entry after TCRdb re-called the 5' RACE reads with MiXCR. The sample lists about 1.7 million distinct CDR3 sequences; around a third were seen once. This TCR was recovered from a newborn girl in good health. The sequenced material came from cord blood. This rearrangement joins TRBV12-3 or TRBV12-4 to TRBJ2-5, with D unclear. Here the CDR3 reads CASSSYYQETQYF. CDR3 DNA sequence: TGTGCCAGCAGTTCGTACTACCAAGAGACCCAGTACTTC.